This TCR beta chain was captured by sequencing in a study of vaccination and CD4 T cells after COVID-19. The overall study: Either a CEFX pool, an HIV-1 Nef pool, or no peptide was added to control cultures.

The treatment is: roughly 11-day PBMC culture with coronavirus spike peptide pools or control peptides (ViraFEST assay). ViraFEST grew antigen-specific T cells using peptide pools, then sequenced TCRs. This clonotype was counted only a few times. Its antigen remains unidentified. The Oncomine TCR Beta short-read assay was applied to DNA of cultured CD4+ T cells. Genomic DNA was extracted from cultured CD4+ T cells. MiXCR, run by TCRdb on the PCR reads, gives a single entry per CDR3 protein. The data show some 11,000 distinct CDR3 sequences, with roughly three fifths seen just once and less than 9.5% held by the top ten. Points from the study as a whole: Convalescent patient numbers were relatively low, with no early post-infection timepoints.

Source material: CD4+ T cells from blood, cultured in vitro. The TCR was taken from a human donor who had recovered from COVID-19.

The CDR3 loop reads CSASPLLAPQETQYF. The CDR3 nucleotides read TGCAGTGCTAGCCCCCTCTTAGCGCCTCAAGAGACCCAGTACTTC. The chain carries TRBV20-1 and TRBJ2-5; maybe TRBD2 (5 bases). The CDR3 is made up of 15 amino acids. V was cut by 3 bases and J by 2 bases, with 16 bases left in between. Germline CDR1 is DFQATT and CDR2 is SNEGSKA (reference sequence).